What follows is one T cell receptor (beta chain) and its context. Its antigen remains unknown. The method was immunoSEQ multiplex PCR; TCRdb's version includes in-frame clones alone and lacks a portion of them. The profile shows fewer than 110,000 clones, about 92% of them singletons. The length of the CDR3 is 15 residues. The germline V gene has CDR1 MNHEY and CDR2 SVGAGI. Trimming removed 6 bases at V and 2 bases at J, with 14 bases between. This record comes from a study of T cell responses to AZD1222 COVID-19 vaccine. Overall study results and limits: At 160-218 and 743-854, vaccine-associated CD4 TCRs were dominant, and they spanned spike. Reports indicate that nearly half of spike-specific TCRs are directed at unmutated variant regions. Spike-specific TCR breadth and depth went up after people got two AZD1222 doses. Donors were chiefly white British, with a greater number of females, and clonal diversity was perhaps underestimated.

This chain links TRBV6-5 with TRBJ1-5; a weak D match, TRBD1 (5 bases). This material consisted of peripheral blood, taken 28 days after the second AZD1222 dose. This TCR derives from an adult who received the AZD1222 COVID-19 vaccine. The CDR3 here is CASRFDSGGNQPQHF. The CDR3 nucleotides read TGTGCCAGCAGATTCGACTCGGGGGGCAATCAGCCCCAGCATTTT.